The rows below give T cell receptor beta chains drawn from one sample of a study of response to subunit inactivated influenza vaccine. From the RT-PCR reads, TCRdb called clonotypes with MiXCR, one entry per CDR3 protein. Here the sample spans 400,000 to 650,000 distinct CDR3 sequences, roughly 7.9% being singletons. The starting material was PBMCs from blood, obtained roughly 24 months after vaccination. The receptors were sampled from a man aged 45 to 70 who received an inactivated influenza vaccine. Both conserved end residues are part of each CDR3. D genes are given only for firm matches. The size field is filled for only some rows; it gives once, few, many or a size class.

CDR3nt: TGTGCCAGCAGCTTGGCCAACGAGCAGTACTTC; CDR3aa: CASSLANEQYF; abundance: many; d_gene: NA; v_gene: TRBV7-2; j_gene: TRBJ2-7
CDR3nt: TGTGCCAGCACACGGGACATATACTACGAGCAGTACTTC; CDR3aa: CASTRDIYYEQYF; abundance: many; d_gene: NA; v_gene: TRBV6-1; j_gene: TRBJ2-7
CDR3nt: TGTGCCAGCAGCTTGGGTTGGGGGACAGATACGCAGTATTTT; CDR3aa: CASSLGWGTDTQYF; abundance: few; d_gene: NA; v_gene: TRBV5-5; j_gene: TRBJ2-3
CDR3nt: TGTGCCAGCAGTCCCGGTGGCATGACCTATAATTCACCCCTCCACTTT; CDR3aa: CASSPGGMTYNSPLHF; abundance: NA; d_gene: NA; v_gene: TRBV12-3/TRBV12-4; j_gene: TRBJ1-6
CDR3nt: TGTGCCAGCAGGGAACAGGTGTACCAAGAGACCCAGTACTTC; CDR3aa: CASREQVYQETQYF; abundance: NA; d_gene: NA; v_gene: TRBV11-2; j_gene: TRBJ2-5
CDR3nt: TGTGCCAGCAGCTTAGATTCCGGACAGGGTAGCTACGAGCAGTACTTC; CDR3aa: CASSLDSGQGSYEQYF; abundance: NA; d_gene: TRBD1; v_gene: TRBV11-2; j_gene: TRBJ2-7
CDR3nt: TGTGCCAGTAGTACTTCGTGGCTAGCGGGACCTACTTACGAGCAGTACTTC; CDR3aa: CASSTSWLAGPTYEQYF; abundance: many; d_gene: TRBD2; v_gene: TRBV19; j_gene: TRBJ2-7
CDR3nt: TGCGCCAGCAGCCCGGGACTAGCGGGAGAGACAGATACGCAGTATTTT; CDR3aa: CASSPGLAGETDTQYF; abundance: few; d_gene: TRBD2; v_gene: TRBV5-1; j_gene: TRBJ2-3
CDR3nt: TGTGCCAGCAGCCATACAGGGGGCGATACAGATACGCAGTATTTT; CDR3aa: CASSHTGGDTDTQYF; abundance: few; d_gene: TRBD1; v_gene: TRBV11-2; j_gene: TRBJ2-3
CDR3nt: TGTGCTAGTGGTTCTGCGAAAGCCAAAAACATTCAGTACTTC; CDR3aa: CASGSAKAKNIQYF; abundance: few; d_gene: NA; v_gene: TRBV12-5; j_gene: TRBJ2-4
CDR3nt: TGCAGTGCTAGGGAGGTAGCGGGGGAAACCTACAATGAGCAGTTCTTC; CDR3aa: CSAREVAGETYNEQFF; abundance: few; d_gene: TRBD2; v_gene: TRBV20-1; j_gene: TRBJ2-1
CDR3nt: TGTGCCAGCAGCTCGACAGGGGTCTTGGGGTCCTACAATGAGCAGTTCTTC; CDR3aa: CASSSTGVLGSYNEQFF; abundance: NA; d_gene: TRBD1; v_gene: TRBV11-2; j_gene: TRBJ2-1
CDR3nt: TGTGCCAGCAGCCGCAGCATCACCGGGGAGCTGTTTTTT; CDR3aa: CASSRSITGELFF; abundance: many; d_gene: NA; v_gene: TRBV7-2; j_gene: TRBJ2-2